This TCR beta chain was identified during a study of cytomegalovirus exposure and HLA in healthy donors. Study results and limitations: Reportedly, cytomegalovirus status was diagnosed with high sensitivity and specificity. Most subjects' HLA-A and HLA-B alleles were reportedly predicted from TCR beta sequences.

With regard to this clone: Antigen unknown.

The PCR employed 60 Vbeta primers together with 13 Jbeta primers. Clones were read by immunoSEQ multiplex PCR, and TCRdb kept only the in-frame ones, dropping some. The sample lists about 190,000 clones; 82% were seen once. This CDR3 has 14 amino acids. The germline V gene encodes CDR1 LNHDA and CDR2 SQIVND (reference sequence). Trimming took 1 base from V and 0 from J, leaving 4 bases between them. The rearrangement joins TRBV19 to TRBJ1-3; D call uncertain. Sequencing used PBMCs. This TCR derives from a young woman in good health and CMV-seronegative. This chain's CDR3 is CASSIAVSGNTIYF. The CDR3, as DNA: TGTGCCAGTAGTATAGCAGTCTCTGGAAACACCATATATTTT.